The next 29 T cell receptor beta chains were all read from a single sample in a study of blood T cell repertoires in COVID-19. Data came from immunoSEQ multiplex PCR; TCRdb stores just in-frame clones and leaves some out. The table has fewer than 350,000 clones, roughly 79% seen once. Sequenced material: peripheral blood. These receptors were collected from a woman aged 55-70 years with active or convalescent COVID-19.

The gene calls are TRBV6-5 and TRBJ2-7; 8 nucleotides line up with TRBD1. Per the germline V gene, CDR1 is MNHEY and CDR2 is SVGAGI. The CDR3 is made up of 15 amino acids. The V segment lost 3 bases and the J segment 3 bases; nucleotides outside the gene matches: 7. CDR3 region: CASSYTAGGGYEQYF. As DNA, the CDR3 is TGTGCCAGCAGTTATACGGCAGGGGGCGGCTACGAGCAGTACTTC.

The V and J genes are TRBV29-1 and TRBJ2-7; 10 bases align to TRBD1. Trimming cost V 7 bases and J 3 bases; bases outside gene matches: 6. The CDR3 runs 13 residues. Per the germline V gene, CDR1 is SQVTM and CDR2 is ANQGSEA. The CDR3 nucleotides read TGCAGCGCTGGGGACAGGGGAGGCTACGAGCAGTACTTC. As protein: CSAGDRGGYEQYF.

The chain employs TRBV19 and TRBJ1-5, with 9 bases matching TRBD1. Germline values: CDR1 LNHDA, CDR2 SQIVND (reference sequence). This CDR3 region has 17 residues. V lost 3 bases, J lost 3 bases, and 9 bases stayed unmatched. DNA for the CDR3: TGTGCCAGTAGTATGGCCCCCACAGGGGGCGACAATCAGCCCCAGCATTTT. As protein: CASSMAPTGGDNQPQHF.

The chain has TRBV7-2 and TRBJ2-1; D unclear. CDR1 and CDR2 (germline): SGHTA, FQGNSA. This CDR3 has 12 amino acids. V shed 3 bases and J shed 7 bases, with 7 bases lying between them. CDR3 in amino acids: CASSFGQNEQFF. In nucleotides, the CDR3 is TGTGCCAGCAGCTTTGGGCAGAATGAGCAGTTCTTC.

The chain carries TRBV7-9 and TRBJ2-5; 10 bases fit TRBD2. In germline, CDR1 is SEHNR, CDR2 FQNEAQ (reference sequence). J was trimmed by 3 bases and V by 1 base; bases with no gene match: 2. This CDR3 is 15 amino acids long. CDR3 amino acids: CASSLGLAGEETQYF. The CDR3 DNA is TGTGCCAGCAGCTTAGGGCTAGCGGGGGAAGAGACCCAGTACTTC.

This clone was counted between two and nine times. The CDR3 loop is CASSLRGQGGNEKLFF. The CDR3, as DNA: TGTGCCAGCAGCTTAAGAGGACAGGGGGGTAATGAAAAACTGTTTTTT. J is TRBJ1-4 and V is TRBV5-6; 10 bases agree with TRBD1. In germline, CDR1 is SGHDT, CDR2 YYEEEE. The J segment lost 4 bases and the V segment lost 2 bases, leaving 5 bases of the junction unmatched. This CDR3 contains 16 residues.

V is TRBV5-4 and J is TRBJ2-7, with 10 bases identical to TRBD1. The junction had 2 bases not matched to a gene; V was cut back by 0 bases and J by 2 bases. Germline values: CDR1 SGHNT, CDR2 YYREEE (reference sequence). The CDR3 is 15 amino acids. The CDR3 is CASSLGTGGTYEQYF. CDR3 DNA: TGTGCCAGCAGCTTGGGGACAGGGGGAACCTACGAGCAGTACTTC.

This clone was seen more than once but under ten times. This chain uses TRBV7-8 with TRBJ2-2; D not certain. Trimming pared 1 base from V and 2 bases from J, leaving 8 bases between. Germline CDR1 SGHVS, CDR2 FQNEAQ. The CDR3 contains 15 residues. The CDR3 reads CASSLVSVNTGELFF. CDR3 coding DNA: TGTGCCAGCAGCTTAGTCTCAGTCAACACCGGGGAGCTGTTTTTT. The whole variable domain, filled in from reference TRBV7-8 and TRBJ2-2, reads GAGVSQSPRYKVAKRGQDVALRCDPISGHVSLFWYQQALGQGPEFLTYFQNEAQLDKSGLPSDRFFAERPEGSVSTLKIQRTQQEDSAVYLCASSLVSVNTGELFFGEGSRLTVL.

The chain has TRBV19 and TRBJ2-7; 13 positions match TRBD2. J lost 3 bases, V lost 6 bases, and 5 bases had no gene match. CDR3 length: 15 residues. Germline CDR1 LNHDA, CDR2 SQIVND (reference sequence). In nucleotides, the CDR3 is TGTGCCAGTAGCGAGGGACTAGCGGGGCTCTACGAGCAGTACTTC. Protein product: CASSEGLAGLYEQYF.

The V and J genes are TRBV3-1 (or the pseudogene TRBV3-2) and TRBJ2-7; D possibly corresponds to TRBD1 (6 bases). The CDR3 extends over 17 amino acids. Trimming took 2 bases from V and 0 from J, leaving 17 bases between them. Germline CDR1 reads LGHDT; CDR2 reads YNNKEL (reference sequence). DNA of the CDR3: TGTGCCAGCAGCCAAAGAAACCACAGGGCTAGCTCCTACGAGCAGTACTTC. Residues: CASSQRNHRASSYEQYF.

The chain carries TRBV16 and TRBJ2-7; D is perhaps TRBD1 (6 bases). The CDR3 extends over 15 amino acids. The germline gives CDR1 KGHSY, CDR2 FQNENV. V shed 0 bases and J shed 4 bases, with 13 bases lying between them. The CDR3 loop is CASSQSRPGEYEQYF. The DNA of the CDR3 is TGTGCCAGCAGCCAATCCCGGCCAGGGGAGTACGAGCAGTACTTC. The full variable domain, completed using reference TRBV16 and TRBJ2-7, is GEEVAQTPKHLVRGEGQKAKLYCAPIKGHSYVFWYQQVLKNEFKFLISFQNENVFDETGMPKERFSAKCLPNSPCSLEIQATKLEDSAVYFCASSQSRPGEYEQYFGPGTRLTVT.

The V and J genes are TRBV29-1 and TRBJ2-1; possibly TRBD2 for D (7 bases). The CDR3 sequence is 13 residues long. Germline CDR1 SQVTM, CDR2 ANQGSEA. V was clipped by 1 base and J by 8 bases, with 12 bases between them. The DNA for the CDR3 is TGCAGCGTTGAAGGGGGGGGGCCAGATGAGCAGTTCTTC. Its translation is CSVEGGGPDEQFF.

This clone was counted ten times or more. V usage is TRBV5-1 and J usage is TRBJ2-5; no reliable D call. The CDR3 loop spans 12 amino acids. Germline V gene lookup returns CDR1 SGHRS and CDR2 YFSETQ. V lost 1 base, J lost 3 bases, and 4 bases lay in between. The CDR3 region has the DNA TGCGCCAGCAGCTTGTCCAAAGAGACCCAGTACTTC. This translates into CASSLSKETQYF.

The chain joins TRBV7-9 to TRBJ2-1; 9 bases are shared with TRBD1. V shed 2 bases and J 7 bases; nucleotides not matched to a gene: 6. The CDR3 length is 15 residues. Looked up from germline, CDR1 is SEHNR and CDR2 is FQNEAQ (reference sequence). In DNA form, the CDR3 reads TGTGCCAGCAGCTTAACTGGACAGGGGAGAAATGAGCAGTTCTTC. It is translated as CASSLTGQGRNEQFF.

The chain uses TRBV30 and TRBJ2-3, with TRBD1 matching over 10 bases. The CDR3 totals 14 residues. In germline, CDR1 is GTSNPN, CDR2 SVGIG (reference sequence). Trimming took 4 bases from V and 4 from J; bases not matched to a gene: 5. The chain's CDR3 is CAWIWGQGSDTQYF. CDR3 DNA sequence: TGTGCCTGGATTTGGGGACAGGGGTCAGATACGCAGTATTTT.

The V gene is TRBV24-1, the J gene TRBJ1-5, with D uncertain. Trimming took off 5 bases at V and 0 bases at J, with 7 bases between the two ends. Germline-derived CDR1 and CDR2 are KGHDR and SFDVKD. The CDR3 is made up of 14 amino acids. The CDR3 here is CATSGQNSNQPQHF. As DNA, the CDR3 is TGTGCCACCAGTGGGCAGAATAGCAATCAGCCCCAGCATTTT.

This clone was recorded a few times. J is TRBJ2-7 and V is TRBV7-8, with TRBD1 as a possible D gene (5 bases). V was trimmed by 0 bases and J by 2 bases, leaving 11 bases between them. Germline lookup yields CDR1 SGHVS and CDR2 FQNEAQ. This CDR3 has 15 amino acids. The CDR3 region is CASSLAPGSAYEQYF. The CDR3 DNA reads TGTGCCAGCAGCTTAGCCCCAGGGTCGGCCTACGAGCAGTACTTC. Using reference TRBV7-8 and TRBJ2-7 for the parts outside the CDR3, the full variable domain is GAGVSQSPRYKVAKRGQDVALRCDPISGHVSLFWYQQALGQGPEFLTYFQNEAQLDKSGLPSDRFFAERPEGSVSTLKIQRTQQEDSAVYLCASSLAPGSAYEQYFGPGTRLTVT.

V and J are TRBV7-8 and TRBJ1-2, with TRBD1 matching over 7 bases. The ends lost 5 bases at V and 4 bases at J; junction bases unmatched: 10. Germline V gene sequence: CDR1 SGHVS, CDR2 FQNEAQ. The CDR3 sequence is 15 residues long. CDR3 DNA sequence: TGTGCCAGCAGCGTCACAGGGGAGGCGGGCTATGGCTACACCTTC. It specifies CASSVTGEAGYGYTF.

The chain employs TRBV7-2 and TRBJ2-2; TRBD2 matches at 13 bases. The CDR3 covers 17 residues. Per germline, CDR1 SGHTA and CDR2 FQGNSA. Trimming removed 4 bases from V and 5 bases from J; junction bases left unmatched: 7. The CDR3 DNA sequence: TGTGCCAGCAGCTCGACGTTACTAGCGGGGGGGACCGGGGAGCTGTTTTTT. Protein sequence: CASSSTLLAGGTGELFF.

This clone was observed a single time. The chain links TRBV5-6 to TRBJ1-2, with 9 bases fitting TRBD1. The V gene's germline CDR1 is SGHDT and CDR2 YYEEEE. The CDR3 loop spans 15 amino acids. Losses at the gene ends were 3 bases for V and 8 bases for J; bases not matched to a gene: 11. The CDR3 sequence is CASSWATGGVGGYTF. DNA of the CDR3: TGTGCCAGCAGCTGGGCTACAGGGGGCGTGGGAGGCTACACCTTC.

This clone was found once. This chain links TRBV6-2 or TRBV6-3 with TRBJ2-1; 8 bases are a match to TRBD1. This CDR3 spans 15 amino acids. Trimming removed 0 bases from V and 7 bases from J; junction bases left unmatched: 5. Per germline, CDR1 MNHEY and CDR2 SVGEGT. The DNA for the CDR3 is TGTGCCAGCAGTTACTCGAGGACAGGGACGAATGAGCAGTTCTTC. Protein sequence: CASSYSRTGTNEQFF.

The chain recombines TRBV18 with TRBJ2-5; no definite D call. The V end lost 0 bases, the J end lost 3 bases, and 5 bases lay between the germline ends. CDR1 is KGHSH, CDR2 LQKENI, per germline. The length of the CDR3 is 13 residues. The CDR3 DNA reads TGTGCCAGCTCACCACCAAATAAAGAGACCCAGTACTTC. Its translation is CASSPPNKETQYF.

This clone was observed a single time. The rearrangement links TRBV19 to TRBJ1-6, with no clear D. The CDR3 consists of 15 residues. CDR1 is LNHDA, CDR2 SQIVND, per germline (reference sequence). Trimming took 1 base from V and 9 from J, leaving 13 bases between them. Here the CDR3 reads CASSIGLPGVSPLHF. CDR3 DNA sequence: TGTGCCAGTAGTATAGGGCTACCCGGAGTTTCACCCCTCCACTTT.

CDR3 amino acids: CASSVIDRGPYGYTF. The CDR3 DNA follows: TGTGCCAGCAGCGTCATTGACAGGGGTCCCTATGGCTACACCTTC. The chain has TRBV2 and TRBJ1-2; TRBD1 aligns across 8 bases. With V trimmed by 6 bases and J by 4 bases, 10 bases remained unmatched. CDR1 and CDR2 (germline): SNHLY, FYNNEI. The CDR3 spans 15 residues.

The genes are TRBV5-1 and TRBJ1-2, with D possibly being TRBD1 (6 bases). V was pared by 2 bases and J by 5 bases, with 16 bases between. CDR3 length: 15 residues. Germline CDR1 is SGHRS and CDR2 is YFSETQ. The CDR3 DNA sequence: TGCGCCAGCAGCTTAGCGGGGGGCCGGGAGTATGGCTACACCTTC. It specifies CASSLAGGREYGYTF.

J is TRBJ2-1 and V is TRBV7-2; a possible D gene is TRBD1 (8 bases). The V gene's germline CDR1 is SGHTA and CDR2 FQGNSA. This CDR3 contains 15 residues. V gave up 1 base and J gave up 7 bases, with 14 bases separating them. Written as DNA, the CDR3 is TGTGCCAGCAGCTTAGTTGGACAGGGAGGGAATGAGCAGTTCTTC. Amino acids: CASSLVGQGGNEQFF.

The chain employs TRBV7-2 and TRBJ2-5; a possible D gene is TRBD1 (5 bases). This CDR3 is 15 amino acids long. V was trimmed by 5 bases and J by 5 bases, leaving 18 bases between them. CDR1 is SGHTA and CDR2 is FQGNSA in the germline V gene. The CDR3 DNA follows: TGTGCCAGCAGCCAACAGGCTAGGCTTCAGGAGACCCAGTACTTC. Encoded protein: CASSQQARLQETQYF. The entire variable domain, with the rest obtained from reference TRBV7-2 and TRBJ2-5, is as follows: GAGVSQSPSNKVTEKGKDVELRCDPISGHTALYWYRQSLGQGLEFLIYFQGNSAPDKSGLPSDRFSAERTGGSVSTLTIQRTQQEDSAVYLCASSQQARLQETQYFGPGTRLLVL.

CDR3 protein: CASSPLMGRNEKLFF. The CDR3, as DNA: TGTGCCAGCAGCCCGTTGATGGGGCGCAATGAAAAACTGTTTTTT. The genes are TRBV6-5 and TRBJ1-4, with a tentative D call TRBD1 (5 bases). This CDR3 contains 15 residues. V lost 6 bases and J 5 bases, leaving 16 bases between the germline ends. Germline CDR1 MNHEY, CDR2 SVGAGI.

This chain connects TRBV9 to TRBJ1-1; D not certain. This CDR3 has 14 amino acids. V was trimmed by 4 bases and J by 7 bases, leaving 17 bases between them. Germline values: CDR1 SGDLS, CDR2 YYNGEE. This CDR3 is CASSPRGEGGEAFF. CDR3 sequence (DNA): TGTGCCAGCAGCCCCCGTGGGGAGGGAGGTGAAGCTTTCTTT.